This record covers a single T cell receptor (beta chain). The antigen remains undetermined. The read terminates 3 residues ahead of where the CDR3 ends, so the germline J gene completes it. The CDR3 loop spans 14 amino acids. V lost 4 bases, J lost 4 bases, and 5 bases stayed unmatched. The germline CDR1 and CDR2 sequences are DFQATT and SNEGSKA (reference sequence). The data are from a study of T cells in women clearing cervical HPV infection. Study as a whole: For cases, blood was sampled a median about 160 days after lesion detection, interquartile range roughly 80 to 200 days. Study-level points and caveats: T-cell numbers per sample were unknown and may explain richness differences.

Generated by immunoSEQ multiplex PCR, the TCRdb table keeps only in-frame clones and is missing some. Its table lists 25,000 to 35,000 clones. J is TRBJ2-7 and V is TRBV20-1, with 12 bases matching TRBD2. The sequence came from a woman between 18 and 75 years old with a cervical HPV16 infection that either progressed to CIN3+ or cleared (not recorded which). Input material: blood buffy coat. CDR3 amino acids: CSATGTSGLYEQYF. The part of the CDR3 DNA that was read is TGCAGTGCTACCGGGACTAGCGGGTTATACGAG.